One sample yielded the 3 T cell receptor beta chains listed below, sequenced in a study of blood T cell repertoires in COVID-19 (dated by TCRdb to the early 2020s). Receptors were amplified or captured by the immunoSEQ multiplex PCR assay. TCRdb limited this immuneACCESS table to in-frame rearrangements with V and J called. A share of clones is missing; checked studies link under half to unresolved V genes, and the rest is unexplained. The sample table shows around 100,000 clones, and 85% to 90% are seen once. About 3% of the sample is taken by the ten largest. The sample taken for sequencing was peripheral blood. The receptors shown here come from a human donor in a cohort sampled during active COVID-19.

In DNA, the CDR3 is TGTGCCACCAGCAGAGGGGACAGCGGAAATGGCTACACCTTC. This codes for CATSRGDSGNGYTF. V and J are TRBV15 and TRBJ1-2, with 7 nucleotides matching TRBD1. The CDR3 totals 14 residues. Losses at the gene ends were 1 base for V and 6 bases for J; bases not matched to a gene: 5. Germline-derived CDR1 and CDR2 are LNHNV and YYDKDF (reference sequence).

The rearrangement uses TRBV9 and TRBJ1-2, with 10 bases identical to TRBD1. Looked up from germline, CDR1 is SGDLS and CDR2 is YYNGEE. There are 17 residues in the CDR3. V shed 4 bases, J shed 6 bases, and the junction held 15 bases outside the gene matches. CDR3 residues: CASSPRTGGETRHGYTF. CDR3 coding DNA: TGTGCCAGCAGCCCCCGGACAGGGGGGGAGACTCGGCATGGCTACACCTTC. Together with reference TRBV9 and TRBJ1-2, the CDR3 gives the full variable domain: DSGVTQTPKHLITATGQRVTLRCSPRSGDLSVYWYQQSLDQGLQFLIQYYNGEERAKGNILERFSAQQFPDLHSELNLSSLELGDSALYFCASSPRTGGETRHGYTFGSGTRLTVV.

V is TRBV7-9 and J is TRBJ2-2; the match to TRBD2 covers 8 bases. From germline, CDR1 is SEHNR and CDR2 FQNEAQ (reference sequence). V lost 2 bases to trimming and J lost 4 bases; unmatched junction nucleotides: 9. This CDR3 spans 17 amino acids. CDR3 nucleotide sequence: TGTGCCAGCAGCTTACCGATAGGCGGGAGGACCACCGGGGAGCTGTTTTTT. Translating it yields CASSLPIGGRTTGELFF.